Each of the 32 T cell receptor beta chains below was sequenced from the same sample in a study of blood T cells in healthy people across ages. It was with a sample-barcoded 5' primer and a J-beta primer mix that a second PCR of about 6 to 11 cycles was run. One entry per CDR3 protein, called by TCRdb with MiXCR from the 5' RACE reads. This table holds roughly 900,000 distinct CDR3 sequences, around 28% found once. The sequencing input was blood. The receptors stem from a woman older than 75 in good health.

Many counts were recorded for this clonotype. This chain uses TRBV13 with TRBJ2-1, with 8 bases fitting TRBD1. Germline V gives CDR1 PRHDT, CDR2 FYEKMQ (reference sequence). The CDR3 extends over 15 amino acids. V shed 6 bases and J 6 bases; nucleotides not matched to a gene: 10. CDR3 protein: CASSQRQGRFNEQFF. The CDR3 nucleotides read TGTGCCAGCAGTCAGAGACAGGGGAGGTTCAATGAGCAGTTCTTC.

This clonotype came up many times. This rearrangement joins TRBV12-3 or TRBV12-4 to TRBJ1-1; possibly TRBD1 for D (6 bases). Trimming shortened V by 4 bases and J by 10 bases, and 19 bases separated the two germline ends. CDR3 length: 14 amino acids. CDR3 amino acids: CASSSLKRGFPAFF. CDR3 in DNA: TGTGCCAGCAGTTCCTTAAAGAGGGGGTTTCCAGCTTTCTTT.

Remarks on this clonotype: The junction differs from germline at one of its ends, possibly a read error. The chain employs TRBV24-1 and TRBJ2-5, with 12 bases that match TRBD2. The CDR3 loop spans 17 amino acids. Germline V gene sequence: CDR1 KGHDR, CDR2 SFDVKD. CDR3 DNA: TGTGCCACCAGTGAGGATACTAGCGGGGGGACCCAAGAGACCCGGTACTTC. Translating it yields CATSEDTSGGTQETRYF.

This clonotype was detected many times. The J gene is TRBJ2-5, the V gene TRBV3-1, with D possibly TRBD2 on 6 matching bases. V was trimmed by 1 base and J by 0 bases, leaving 12 bases between them. The CDR3 contains 16 residues. Germline V gene sequence: CDR1 LGHDT, CDR2 YNNKEL (reference sequence). CDR3 nucleotides: TGTGCCAGCAGCCAAGCTGGGACTCCATACCAAGAGACCCAGTACTTC. Encoded protein: CASSQAGTPYQETQYF.

This clonotype occurred once. The junction does not match germline at one end; this may be a read error. Here the CDR3 reads CASSRGVVTDMQYF. The CDR3 region has the DNA TGTGCCAGCAGTCGAGGAGTAGTCACAGATATGCAGTATTTT. J is TRBJ2-3 and V is TRBV12-3 or TRBV12-4; D gene ambiguous. The CDR3 has 14 amino acids.

The table lists this clonotype with many counts. The V and J genes are TRBV6-1 and TRBJ2-3; TRBD1 agrees at 8 bases. Germline CDR1 reads MNHNS; CDR2 reads SASEGT. Trimming cost V 0 bases and J 4 bases; bases outside gene matches: 3. The CDR3 is 15 amino acids. CDR3 residues: CASSEAPGGPDTQYF. CDR3 bases: TGTGCCAGCAGTGAAGCGCCAGGGGGCCCAGATACGCAGTATTTT.

This clonotype was observed a single time. An end of the junction does not agree with germline; a read error may underlie this. This chain connects TRBV20-1 to TRBJ1-1; D is ambiguous. Per germline, CDR1 DFQATT and CDR2 SNEGSKA (reference sequence). The CDR3 is 13 residues long. In DNA, the CDR3 is TGCAGTGCTGGAGAGCATATGAACACTGAAGCTTTCTTT. This encodes CSAGEHMNTEAFF.

This clonotype appeared a few times. A much larger clone sits a single nucleotide away, making a read error possible. The CDR3 reads CASSLRDRSCGEQFF. The CDR3 DNA reads as TGTGCCAGCAGCTTAAGGGACAGGAGTTGCGGTGAGCAGTTCTTC. V usage is TRBV7-2 and J usage is TRBJ2-1; 8 nucleotides match TRBD1. Per the germline V gene, CDR1 is SGHTA and CDR2 is FQGNSA. CDR3 size: 15 residues. Losses at the gene ends were 2 bases for V and 9 bases for J; bases not matched to a gene: 9.

The table lists this clonotype with a few counts. Just one base apart from a much larger clone, this may be a read error. In nucleotides, the CDR3 is TGCAGTGCCCCACGGGGGGCTAGCGCAGATACGCAGTATTTT. Protein: CSAPRGASADTQYF. The rearrangement joins TRBV20-1 to TRBJ2-3; perhaps TRBD2 as D (7 bases). The CDR3 runs to 14 residues. Between the trimmed V and J ends, which lost 6 bases and 4 bases, there was a span of 17 bases. Germline-derived CDR1 and CDR2 are DFQATT and SNEGSKA (reference sequence).

This clonotype was detected ten times or more. This sequence joins TRBV4-2 and TRBJ2-5; 8 positions match TRBD2. Germline CDR1 LGHNA, CDR2 YNFKEQ. CDR3 length: 15 residues. V dropped 2 bases and J dropped 5; count of bases not matched to a gene: 7. The DNA of the CDR3 is TGTGCCAGCAGCCAACCGGGACTAGGACGCGAGACCCAGTACTTC. Translated: CASSQPGLGRETQYF.

CDR3 bases: TGTGCCAGCAGCTTAGGGCGGGGTACCGGGGAGCTGTTTTTT. This sequence encodes CASSLGRGTGELFF. The chain couples TRBV7-2 to TRBJ2-2; TRBD2 is a possible D gene (6 bases). V lost 1 base and J 5 bases, leaving 8 bases between the germline ends. CDR3 length equals 14 residues. The germline CDR1 and CDR2 sequences are SGHTA and FQGNSA.

A remark on this clonotype: This may come from a read error, since a much larger clone is one base off. The chain links TRBV12-3 or TRBV12-4 to TRBJ2-3; D possibly uses TRBD1 or TRBD2 (7 bases each). The CDR3 has 16 amino acids. V was cut by 7 bases and J by 3 bases, with 20 bases left in between. The CDR3 region has the DNA TGTGCCAGCATCCTCCTTCCAGGGGGGGGGACAGATACGCAGTATTTT. It translates to CASILLPGGGTDTQYF.

CDR3: CAAQPGQGAGQPQHF. CDR3 sequence (DNA): TGCGCCGCTCAGCCGGGACAGGGGGCTGGACAGCCCCAGCATTTT. The rearrangement joins TRBV10-2 to TRBJ1-5, with 12 bases that match TRBD1. CDR1 is WSHSY, CDR2 SAAADI, per germline. The CDR3 length is 15 residues. V lost 11 bases and J lost 7; bases outside the gene matches: 12.

The chain is built from TRBV3-1 and TRBJ1-5, with unresolved D. Per germline, CDR1 LGHDT and CDR2 YNNKEL (reference sequence). This CDR3 comprises 15 residues. V lost 1 base, J lost 1 base, and 8 bases lay in between. The CDR3 nucleotides read TGTGCCAGCAGCCAAGGTGCGAAGAGCAATCAGCCCCAGCATTTT. Its translation is CASSQGAKSNQPQHF.

This chain uses TRBV5-1 with TRBJ2-4; D is undetermined. The V end lost 0 bases, the J end lost 13 bases, and 14 bases lay between the germline ends. The CDR3 spans 13 residues. Looked up from germline, CDR1 is SGHRS and CDR2 is YFSETQ. In nucleotides, the CDR3 is TGCGCCAGCAGCTTGGTCATGTCGGATGAGCAGTACTTC. Protein product: CASSLVMSDEQYF.

The chain has TRBV30 and TRBJ2-3; TRBD2 agrees at 9 bases. Germline V gene data show CDR1 as GTSNPN and CDR2 as SVGIG (reference sequence). The CDR3 is made up of 15 amino acids. Unmatched junction bases numbered 10, after V lost 8 bases and J lost 1 base. CDR3 in amino acids: CARATQRGGTDTQYF. Written as DNA, the CDR3 is TGTGCCCGGGCCACACAGCGGGGGGGCACAGATACGCAGTATTTT.

The chain is built from TRBV18 and TRBJ1-1; D is undetermined. The germline gives CDR1 KGHSH, CDR2 LQKENI. Trimming left V 5 bases short and J 4 bases short, with 11 bases between. The CDR3 extends over 13 amino acids. The CDR3 loop is CASSNAGGTEAFF. The DNA of the CDR3 is TGTGCCAGCTCAAACGCGGGTGGCACTGAAGCTTTCTTT.

The chain couples TRBV7-6 to TRBJ2-7; tentative D call: TRBD1 (5 bases). Germline loops: CDR1 SGHVS, CDR2 FNYEAQ. The V gene lost 5 bases and the J gene lost 0 bases, with 11 bases spanning the gap. This CDR3 has 14 amino acids. CDR3 sequence: CASSPVDTSYEQYF. The CDR3 DNA is TGTGCCAGCAGCCCAGTGGACACCTCCTACGAGCAGTACTTC.

The chain carries TRBV2 and TRBJ1-5, with D unresolved. Trimming stripped 4 bases from V and 3 bases from J, with 13 bases between. This CDR3 region has 15 residues. CDR1 is SNHLY, CDR2 FYNNEI, per germline. The CDR3 DNA reads TGTGCCAGCAGTGCCAGGCAGGCCCTCAATCAGCCCCAGCATTTT. This sequence encodes CASSARQALNQPQHF.

In this sample, this clonotype turned up many times. The rearrangement joins TRBV5-1 to TRBJ2-3, with TRBD1 matching over 7 bases. The CDR3 totals 14 residues. Per germline, CDR1 SGHRS and CDR2 YFSETQ. V was pared by 4 bases and J by 1 base, with 3 bases of the junction left unmatched. CDR3 bases: TGCGCCAGCAGCGACGGGACAGGCACAGATACGCAGTATTTT. This sequence encodes CASSDGTGTDTQYF.

In this sample, this clonotype turned up many times. This chain uses TRBV5-6 with TRBJ2-5; 8 bases map to TRBD1. This CDR3 region has 14 residues. The V and J ends lost 4 bases and 5 bases, in that order; junction bases with no gene match: 7. Germline V gene lookup returns CDR1 SGHDT and CDR2 YYEEEE. The CDR3 reads CASSPRGLGETQYF. As DNA, the CDR3 is TGTGCCAGCAGCCCCAGGGGGCTAGGGGAGACCCAGTACTTC.

This clonotype was seen just once. The chain couples TRBV7-6 to TRBJ2-1; tentatively, D is TRBD1 or TRBD2 (5 bases each). The CDR3 sequence is 11 residues long. Trimming shortened V by 8 bases and J by 9 bases, and 11 bases separated the two germline ends. The V gene's germline CDR1 is SGHVS and CDR2 FNYEAQ. The CDR3 sequence: CASSRESEQFF. CDR3 sequence (DNA): TGTGCCAGCTCCAGGGAGAGTGAGCAGTTCTTC.

This clonotype was seen many times. The CDR3: CATSDKRQANYGYTF. The CDR3 coding sequence is TGTGCCACCAGTGACAAACGACAGGCCAACTATGGCTACACCTTC. The chain is built from TRBV24-1 and TRBJ1-2, with D maybe TRBD1 (6 bases). The CDR3 is 15 residues long. Germline V gene data show CDR1 as KGHDR and CDR2 as SFDVKD. V was pared by 4 bases and J by 2 bases, with 13 bases between.

The table lists this clonotype with a few counts. The chain is built from TRBV20-1 and TRBJ2-4; 8 bases fit TRBD1. CDR3 length: 15 amino acids. Unmatched junction bases numbered 13, after V lost 6 bases and J lost 6 bases. Germline loops: CDR1 DFQATT, CDR2 SNEGSKA (reference sequence). CDR3 region: CSALSTPDRGNIQYF. The CDR3 region has the DNA TGCAGTGCCCTATCTACGCCTGACAGGGGAAACATTCAGTACTTC.

This clonotype was seen at least ten times. This sequence joins TRBV12-3 or TRBV12-4 and TRBJ2-1; 8 nucleotides align to TRBD2. This CDR3 comprises 16 residues. The J segment lost 5 bases and the V segment lost 5 bases, leaving 11 bases of the junction unmatched. This CDR3 reads CASSPGGGGRNNEQFF. The CDR3 DNA sequence: TGTGCCAGCAGTCCCGGGGGCGGGGGGCGGAACAATGAGCAGTTCTTC.

The table lists this clonotype with a few counts. It may be a read error: a sequence one base away is much more abundant. This sequence joins TRBV29-1 and TRBJ2-5; perhaps TRBD1 as D (5 bases). Trimming removed 3 bases from V and 5 bases from J, with 13 bases in between. CDR1 is SQVTM, CDR2 ANQGSEA, per germline. The CDR3 runs to 13 residues. The DNA of the CDR3 is TGCAGCGTTGACACAGGTACCCGGGAGACCCAGTACTTC. It codes for CSVDTGTRETQYF.

At least ten counts were recorded for this clonotype. This chain uses TRBV5-1 with TRBJ2-3, with 7 positions matching TRBD2. This CDR3 spans 14 amino acids. V lost 4 bases and J lost 2; bases outside the gene matches: 4. Germline assignment: CDR1 SGHRS and CDR2 YFSETQ. The CDR3 nucleotides read TGCGCCAGCAGCGGGGGACTATTCACAGATACGCAGTATTTT. It yields the protein CASSGGLFTDTQYF.

V gene TRBV5-1 combines with J gene TRBJ2-2; no reliable D call. V gave up 4 bases and J gave up 3 bases, with 16 bases separating them. Germline V gives CDR1 SGHRS, CDR2 YFSETQ. CDR3 length equals 16 residues. The CDR3 reads CASSTTTGFDTGELFF. Written as DNA, the CDR3 is TGCGCCAGCAGCACCACGACCGGGTTTGACACCGGGGAGCTGTTTTTT.

The chain couples TRBV7-2 to TRBJ2-1; TRBD1 matches at 7 bases. The CDR3 consists of 15 residues. The germline V gene has CDR1 SGHTA and CDR2 FQGNSA. V lost 3 bases and J lost 6; bases outside the gene matches: 8. The CDR3: CASSFWGPGGNEQFF. In DNA, the CDR3 is TGTGCCAGCAGCTTTTGGGGACCAGGGGGCAATGAGCAGTTCTTC.

The chain employs TRBV7-2 and TRBJ1-1, with 9 bases matching TRBD1. Germline V lookup: CDR1 SGHTA, CDR2 FQGNSA. V lost 5 bases, J lost 0 bases, and 10 bases stayed unmatched. The CDR3 sequence is 17 residues long. This chain's CDR3 is CASSKQGALNMNTEAFF. The CDR3 DNA sequence: TGTGCCAGCAGCAAACAGGGGGCCTTAAACATGAACACTGAAGCTTTCTTT.

This clonotype was observed many times. The chain recombines TRBV20-1 with TRBJ2-1; D gene unclear. V was trimmed by 0 bases and J by 4 bases, leaving 16 bases between them. CDR3 length equals 16 residues. Germline V lookup: CDR1 DFQATT, CDR2 SNEGSKA (reference sequence). The CDR3 loop reads CSARDLSPLLYNEQFF. CDR3 sequence (DNA): TGCAGTGCTAGAGATCTCTCCCCCCTCCTTTACAATGAGCAGTTCTTC.

On this clonotype itself: The junction departs from germline at one end; a sequencing error may be responsible. V is TRBV6-5 and J is TRBJ2-1; 9 bases match TRBD2. CDR1 MNHEY and CDR2 SVGAGI come from the germline V gene. This CDR3 is 16 amino acids long. CDR3 in amino acids: CASSYSTGGGAYERFF. The CDR3 DNA sequence: TGTGCCAGCAGTTACTCGACGGGCGGGGGGGCCTATGAGCGGTTCTTC.